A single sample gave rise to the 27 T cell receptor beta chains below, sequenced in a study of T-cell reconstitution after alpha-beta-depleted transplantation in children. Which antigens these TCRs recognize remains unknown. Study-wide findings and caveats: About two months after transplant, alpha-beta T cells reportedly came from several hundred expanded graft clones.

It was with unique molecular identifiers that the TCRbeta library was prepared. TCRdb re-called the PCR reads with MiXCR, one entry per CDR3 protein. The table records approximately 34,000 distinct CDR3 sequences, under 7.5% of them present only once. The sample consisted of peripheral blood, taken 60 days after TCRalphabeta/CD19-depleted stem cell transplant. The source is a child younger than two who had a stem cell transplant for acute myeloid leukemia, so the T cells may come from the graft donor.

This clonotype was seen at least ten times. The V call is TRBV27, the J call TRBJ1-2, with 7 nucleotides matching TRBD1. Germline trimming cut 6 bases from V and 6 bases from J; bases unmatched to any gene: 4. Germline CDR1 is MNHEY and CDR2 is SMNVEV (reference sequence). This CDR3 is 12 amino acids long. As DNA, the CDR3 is TGTGCCAGCAGACAGGGGAGCCATGGCTACACCTTC. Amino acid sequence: CASRQGSHGYTF.

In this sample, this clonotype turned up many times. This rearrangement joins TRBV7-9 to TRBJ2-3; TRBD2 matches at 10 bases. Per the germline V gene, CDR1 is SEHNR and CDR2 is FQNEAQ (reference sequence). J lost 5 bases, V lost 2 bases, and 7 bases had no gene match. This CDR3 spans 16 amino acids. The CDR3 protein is CASSLQSGGAGDTQYF. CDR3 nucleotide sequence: TGTGCCAGCAGCTTACAGAGCGGGGGGGCGGGAGATACGCAGTATTTT.

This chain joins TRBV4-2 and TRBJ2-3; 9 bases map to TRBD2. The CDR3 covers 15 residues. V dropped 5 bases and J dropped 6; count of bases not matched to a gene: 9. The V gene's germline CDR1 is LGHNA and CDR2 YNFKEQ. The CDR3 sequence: CASSEVLAGKDTQYF. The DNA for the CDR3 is TGTGCCAGCAGCGAGGTTCTAGCGGGAAAGGATACGCAGTATTTT.

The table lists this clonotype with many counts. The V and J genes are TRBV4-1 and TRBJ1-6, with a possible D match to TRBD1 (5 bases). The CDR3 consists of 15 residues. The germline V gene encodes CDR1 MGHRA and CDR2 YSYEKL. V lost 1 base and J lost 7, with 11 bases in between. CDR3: CASSQGGGGNSPLHF. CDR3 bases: TGCGCCAGCAGCCAAGGCGGGGGGGGAAATTCACCCCTCCACTTT.

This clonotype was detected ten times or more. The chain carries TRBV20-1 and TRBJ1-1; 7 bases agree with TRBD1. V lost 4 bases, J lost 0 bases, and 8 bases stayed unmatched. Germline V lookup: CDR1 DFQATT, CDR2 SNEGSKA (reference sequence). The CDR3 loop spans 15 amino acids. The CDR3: CSATSGGGLNTEAFF. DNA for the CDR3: TGCAGTGCTACGTCAGGGGGGGGCTTGAACACTGAAGCTTTCTTT.

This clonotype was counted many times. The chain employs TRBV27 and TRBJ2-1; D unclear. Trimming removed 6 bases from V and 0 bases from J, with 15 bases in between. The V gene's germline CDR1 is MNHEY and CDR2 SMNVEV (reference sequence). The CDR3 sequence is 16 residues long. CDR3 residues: CASSSFYPSSYNEQFF. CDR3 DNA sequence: TGTGCCAGCAGCTCTTTTTACCCGAGCTCCTACAATGAGCAGTTCTTC.

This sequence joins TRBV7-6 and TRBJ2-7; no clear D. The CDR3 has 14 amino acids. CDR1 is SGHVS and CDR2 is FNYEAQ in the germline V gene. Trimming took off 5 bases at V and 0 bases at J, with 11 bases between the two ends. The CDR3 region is CASSPVGGSYEQYF. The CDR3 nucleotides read TGTGCCAGCAGCCCCGTGGGCGGCTCCTACGAGCAGTACTTC.

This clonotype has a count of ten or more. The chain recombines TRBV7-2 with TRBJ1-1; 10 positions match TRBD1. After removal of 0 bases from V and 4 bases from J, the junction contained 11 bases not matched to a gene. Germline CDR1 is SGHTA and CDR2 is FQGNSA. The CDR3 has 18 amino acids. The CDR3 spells CASSLAATGGGPGTEAFF. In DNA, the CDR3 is TGTGCCAGCAGCTTAGCTGCGACAGGGGGCGGACCCGGCACTGAAGCTTTCTTT.

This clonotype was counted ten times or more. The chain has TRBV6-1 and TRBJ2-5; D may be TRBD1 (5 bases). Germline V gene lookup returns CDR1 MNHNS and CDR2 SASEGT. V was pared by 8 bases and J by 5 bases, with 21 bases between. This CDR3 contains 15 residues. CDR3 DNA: TGTGCCAGCGCTCAGGGTGGGCGAGGTTACGAGACCCAGTACTTC. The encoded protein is CASAQGGRGYETQYF.

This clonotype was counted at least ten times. The CDR3 loop reads CASSFGLYNEQFF. CDR3 DNA: TGTGCCAGCAGTTTCGGGCTCTACAATGAGCAGTTCTTC. The chain is built from TRBV28 and TRBJ2-1; unclear D gene. Trimming removed 3 bases from V and 3 bases from J, with 6 bases in between. This CDR3 is 13 amino acids long. Looked up from germline, CDR1 is MDHEN and CDR2 is SYDVKM.

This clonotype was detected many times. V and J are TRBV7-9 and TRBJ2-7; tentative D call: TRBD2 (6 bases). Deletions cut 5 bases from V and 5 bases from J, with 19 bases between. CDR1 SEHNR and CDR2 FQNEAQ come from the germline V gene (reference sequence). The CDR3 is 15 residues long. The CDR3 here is CASSRPAGPVDEQYF. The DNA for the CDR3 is TGTGCCAGCAGCCGTCCGGCGGGACCGGTTGACGAGCAGTACTTC.

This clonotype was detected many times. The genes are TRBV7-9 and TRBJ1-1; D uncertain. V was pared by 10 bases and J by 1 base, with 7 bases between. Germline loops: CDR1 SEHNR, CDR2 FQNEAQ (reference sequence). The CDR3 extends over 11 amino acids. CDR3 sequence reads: CATRRNTEAFF. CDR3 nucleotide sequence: TGTGCCACTCGAAGGAACACTGAAGCTTTCTTT.

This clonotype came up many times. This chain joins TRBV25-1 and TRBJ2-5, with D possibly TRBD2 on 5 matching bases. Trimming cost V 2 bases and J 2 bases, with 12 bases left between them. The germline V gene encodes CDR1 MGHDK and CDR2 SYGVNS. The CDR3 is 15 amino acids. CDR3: CASSEGVLGQETQYF. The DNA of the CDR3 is TGTGCCAGCAGTGAAGGGGTACTAGGGCAAGAGACCCAGTACTTC.

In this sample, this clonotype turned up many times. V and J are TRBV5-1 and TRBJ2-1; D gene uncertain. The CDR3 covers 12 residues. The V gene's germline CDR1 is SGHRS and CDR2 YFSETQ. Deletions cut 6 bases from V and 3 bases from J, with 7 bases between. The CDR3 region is CASMGIYNEQFF. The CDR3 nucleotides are TGCGCCAGCATGGGAATCTACAATGAGCAGTTCTTC.

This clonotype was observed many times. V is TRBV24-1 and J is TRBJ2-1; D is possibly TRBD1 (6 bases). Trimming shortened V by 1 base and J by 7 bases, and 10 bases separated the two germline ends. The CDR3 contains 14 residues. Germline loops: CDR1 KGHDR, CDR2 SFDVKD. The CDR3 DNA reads TGTGCCACCAGTGATTTACAGGGTGGGAATGAGCAGTTCTTC. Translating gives CATSDLQGGNEQFF.

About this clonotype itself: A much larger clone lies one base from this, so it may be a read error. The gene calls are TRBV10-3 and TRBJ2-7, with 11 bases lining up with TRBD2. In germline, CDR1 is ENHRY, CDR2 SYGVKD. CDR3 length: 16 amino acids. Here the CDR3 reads CAISLAGTSGTYEKYF. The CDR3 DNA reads TGTGCCATCAGTTTGGCCGGGACTAGCGGTACCTACGAGAAGTACTTC.

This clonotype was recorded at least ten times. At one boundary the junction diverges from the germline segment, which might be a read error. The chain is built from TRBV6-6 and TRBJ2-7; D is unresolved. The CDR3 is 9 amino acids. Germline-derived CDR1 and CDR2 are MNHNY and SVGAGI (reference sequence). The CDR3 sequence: CASSSPPLF. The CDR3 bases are TGTGCCAGCAGTTCCCCACCCCTATTC.

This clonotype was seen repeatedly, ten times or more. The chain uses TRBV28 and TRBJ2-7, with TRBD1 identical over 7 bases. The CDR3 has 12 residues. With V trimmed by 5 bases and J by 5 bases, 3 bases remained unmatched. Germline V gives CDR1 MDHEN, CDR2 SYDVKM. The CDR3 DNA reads TGTGCCAGCAGTATGACAGGGAACGAGCAGTACTTC. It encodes CASSMTGNEQYF.

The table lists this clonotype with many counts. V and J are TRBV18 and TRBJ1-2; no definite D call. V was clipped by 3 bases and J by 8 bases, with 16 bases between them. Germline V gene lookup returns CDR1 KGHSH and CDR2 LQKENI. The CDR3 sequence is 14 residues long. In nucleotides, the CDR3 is TGTGCCAGCTCACCGTCGCGGGCCACGGGAGGCTACACCTTC. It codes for CASSPSRATGGYTF.

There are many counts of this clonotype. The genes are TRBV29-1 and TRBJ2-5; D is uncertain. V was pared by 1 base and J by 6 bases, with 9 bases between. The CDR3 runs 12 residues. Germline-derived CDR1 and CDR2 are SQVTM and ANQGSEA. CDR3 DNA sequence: TGCAGCGTTGAAGGCAGAATACAGACCCAGTACTTC. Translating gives CSVEGRIQTQYF.

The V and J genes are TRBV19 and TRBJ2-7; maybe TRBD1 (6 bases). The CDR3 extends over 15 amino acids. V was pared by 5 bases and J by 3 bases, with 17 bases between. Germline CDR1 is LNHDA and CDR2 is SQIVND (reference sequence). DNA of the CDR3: TGTGCCAGTAGTCCCCTCCTGGGGGCCCTCTACGAGCAGTACTTC. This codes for CASSPLLGALYEQYF.

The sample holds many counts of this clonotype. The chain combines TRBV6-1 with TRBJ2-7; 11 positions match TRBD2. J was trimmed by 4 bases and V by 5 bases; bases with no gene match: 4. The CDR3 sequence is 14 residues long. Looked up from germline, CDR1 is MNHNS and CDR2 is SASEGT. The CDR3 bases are TGTGCCAGCAGTCTAGCGGGAGGCCCTTACGAGCAGTACTTC. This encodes CASSLAGGPYEQYF.

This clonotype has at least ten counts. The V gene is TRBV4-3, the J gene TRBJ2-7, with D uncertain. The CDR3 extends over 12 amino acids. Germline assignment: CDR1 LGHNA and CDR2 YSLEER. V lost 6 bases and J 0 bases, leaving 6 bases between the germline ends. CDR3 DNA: TGCGCCAGCAGTTCGCTCTCCTACGAGCAGTACTTC. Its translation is CASSSLSYEQYF.

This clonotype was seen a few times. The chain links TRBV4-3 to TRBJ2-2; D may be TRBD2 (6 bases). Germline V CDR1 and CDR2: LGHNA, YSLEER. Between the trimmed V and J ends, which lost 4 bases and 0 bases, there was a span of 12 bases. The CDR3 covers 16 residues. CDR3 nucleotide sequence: TGCGCCAGCAGCCGATCAGCGGGCGCGAACACCGGGGAGCTGTTTTTT. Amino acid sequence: CASSRSAGANTGELFF.

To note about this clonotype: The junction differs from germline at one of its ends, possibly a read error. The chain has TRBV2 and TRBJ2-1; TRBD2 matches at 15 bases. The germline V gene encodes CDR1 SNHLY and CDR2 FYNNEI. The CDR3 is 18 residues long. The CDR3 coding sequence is TGTGCCTGCAGCCCTGGACTAGCGGGAGGGCCAAGGTACAATGAGCAGTTCTTC. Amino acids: CACSPGLAGGPRYNEQFF. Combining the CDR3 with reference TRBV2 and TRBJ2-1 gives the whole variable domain EPEVTQTPSHQVTQMGQEVILRCVPISNHLYFYWYRQILGQKVEFLVSFYNNEISEKSEIFDDQFSVERPDGSNFTLKIRSTKLEDSAMYFCACSPGLAGGPRYNEQFFGPGTRLTVL.

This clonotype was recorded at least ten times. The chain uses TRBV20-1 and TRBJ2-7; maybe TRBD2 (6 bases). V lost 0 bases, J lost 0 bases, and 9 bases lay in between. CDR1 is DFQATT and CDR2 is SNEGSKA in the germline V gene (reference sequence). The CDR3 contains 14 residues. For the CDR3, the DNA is TGCAGTGCTAGAGATACGGGAGACTCCTACGAGCAGTACTTC. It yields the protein CSARDTGDSYEQYF.

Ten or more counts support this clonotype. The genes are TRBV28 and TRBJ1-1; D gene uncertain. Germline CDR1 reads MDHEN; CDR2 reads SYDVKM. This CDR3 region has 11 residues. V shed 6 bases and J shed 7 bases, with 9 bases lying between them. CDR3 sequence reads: CASSEGLEAFF. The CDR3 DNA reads TGTGCCAGCAGCGAGGGCCTTGAAGCTTTCTTT.